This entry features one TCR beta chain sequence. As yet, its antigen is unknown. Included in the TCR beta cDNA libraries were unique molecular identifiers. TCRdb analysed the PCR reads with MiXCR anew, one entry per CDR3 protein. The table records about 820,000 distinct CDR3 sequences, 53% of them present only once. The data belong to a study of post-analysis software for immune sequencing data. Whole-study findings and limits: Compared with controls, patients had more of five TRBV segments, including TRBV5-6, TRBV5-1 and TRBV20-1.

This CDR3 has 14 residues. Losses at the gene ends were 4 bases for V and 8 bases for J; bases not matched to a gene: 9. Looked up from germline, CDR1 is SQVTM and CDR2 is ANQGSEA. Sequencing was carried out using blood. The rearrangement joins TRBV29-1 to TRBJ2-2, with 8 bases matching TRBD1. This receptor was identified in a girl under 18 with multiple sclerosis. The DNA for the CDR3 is TGCAGCGTTGCCTCCGGGACAGGTCCTGGGGAGCTGTTTTTT. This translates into CSVASGTGPGELFF.